A selection of T cell receptor beta chains follows, all from one sample in a study of blood T cell repertoires in COVID-19. Libraries were prepared by immunoSEQ multiplex PCR; TCRdb keeps only in-frame clonotypes and omits some of them. Altogether a few hundred thousand clones are present, 85% to 90% being singletons, with the ten largest covering roughly 2.9%. Sequencing input: peripheral blood. Receptors originate from a woman under 40 with COVID-19, enrolled during active disease. The CDR3 runs from the conserved cysteine through the conserved F or W. Fields, in order: clone size, J gene, D gene, V gene, CDR3 protein, CDR3 DNA. D genes are given only for firm matches. Only some rows state a clone size, as once, few, many or a class for expanded clones.

many | TRBJ1-1 | NA | TRBV6-5 | CASSYGRGGNTEAFF | TGTGCCAGCAGTTACGGGAGAGGGGGGAACACTGAAGCTTTCTTT
NA | TRBJ2-3 | TRBD2 | TRBV6-6 | CASSRSGTLTDTQYF | TGTGCCAGCAGCCGTAGCGGGACTCTTACAGATACGCAGTATTTT
NA | TRBJ1-1 | TRBD1 | TRBV4-1 | CASSQDRQGPTEAFF | TGCGCCAGCAGCCAAGACAGACAGGGGCCTACTGAAGCTTTCTTT
NA | TRBJ1-2 | NA | TRBV7-8 | CASSLGGGNYGYTF | TGTGCCAGCAGCCTCGGGGGAGGTAACTATGGCTACACCTTC
NA | TRBJ2-7 | TRBD1 | TRBV11-3 | CASSPGQASYEQYF | TGTGCCAGCAGCCCCGGACAGGCCTCCTACGAGCAGTACTTC
NA | TRBJ1-4 | NA | TRBV19 | CASSRTATFNEKLFF | TGTGCCAGTAGTCGGACAGCTACCTTTAATGAAAAACTGTTTTTT
NA | TRBJ2-3 | NA | TRBV5-1 | CASSWADGGDTQYF | TGCGCCAGCAGCTGGGCCGACGGGGGAGATACGCAGTATTTT
NA | TRBJ1-4 | NA | TRBV5-1 | CASSLGSGPTEKLFF | TGCGCCAGCAGCTTGGGCTCAGGGCCTACAGAAAAACTGTTTTTT
few | TRBJ1-2 | TRBD1 | TRBV28 | CASSLRDRGAYGYTF | TGTGCCAGCAGTTTAAGGGACAGGGGTGCCTATGGCTACACCTTC
NA | TRBJ1-2 | NA | TRBV7-3 | CASSRDTQSMGYTF | TGTGCCAGCAGCCGGGACACACAATCTATGGGCTACACCTTC
NA | TRBJ2-3 | NA | TRBV3-1/TRBV3-2 | CASSPTTPYSTDTQYF | TGTGCCAGCAGCCCCACTACGCCTTATAGCACAGATACGCAGTATTTT
NA | TRBJ2-7 | NA | TRBV7-8 | CASSPTLLNYEQYF | TGTGCCAGCAGCCCCACGCTCCTAAACTACGAGCAGTACTTC
few | TRBJ2-1 | TRBD2 | TRBV5-8 | CASSSGRDYSYNEQFF | TGTGCCAGCAGCTCAGGACGGGACTATTCCTACAATGAGCAGTTCTTC
NA | TRBJ2-5 | NA | TRBV5-4 | CASSWGHLETQYF | TGTGCCAGCAGCTGGGGACACCTAGAGACCCAGTACTTC
once | TRBJ1-2 | NA | TRBV7-9 | CATRSWTTGTNYGYTF | TGTGCCACCAGAAGTTGGACGACAGGAACCAACTATGGCTACACCTTC
NA | TRBJ1-3 | NA | TRBV19 | CASKSGLTGNTIYF | TGTGCCAGTAAGTCAGGGCTTACTGGAAACACCATATATTTT
NA | TRBJ1-3 | TRBD1 | TRBV28 | CASSLQGTGTIYF | TGTGCCAGCAGTCTACAGGGGACCGGCACCATATATTTT
NA | TRBJ2-7 | TRBD2 | TRBV29-1 | CSVETSGRSYEQYF | TGCAGCGTAGAGACTAGCGGGAGATCCTACGAGCAGTACTTC
NA | TRBJ1-6 | NA | TRBV19 | CASSKRTDYNSPLHF | TGTGCCAGTAGTAAGCGGACAGACTATAATTCACCCCTCCACTTT
once | TRBJ1-2 | NA | TRBV7-9 | CASSLNQNSGGYTF | TGTGCCAGCAGCTTAAACCAAAATTCCGGGGGCTACACCTTC
NA | TRBJ1-2 | NA | TRBV13 | CASSLAGAEDGYTF | TGTGCCAGCAGCTTAGCAGGCGCCGAAGATGGCTACACCTTC
NA | TRBJ2-1 | TRBD2 | TRBV25-1 | CASRGLAGVWDEQFF | TGTGCTAGTAGGGGGCTAGCGGGAGTTTGGGATGAGCAGTTCTTC
NA | TRBJ1-1 | TRBD1 | TRBV11-2 | CASSLSYRTGGTEAFF | TGTGCCAGCAGCTTATCCTACCGGACAGGGGGCACTGAAGCTTTCTTT
many | TRBJ1-2 | TRBD1 | TRBV5-4 | CASSLDRGNYGYTF | TGTGCCAGCAGCTTGGACAGGGGGAACTATGGCTACACCTTC
NA | TRBJ2-7 | NA | TRBV30 | CAWSVSGGTEQYF | TGTGCCTGGAGTGTATCAGGAGGAACCGAGCAGTACTTC
NA | TRBJ2-3 | NA | TRBV5-1 | CASSRTAGTDTQYF | TGCGCCAGCAGCAGGACAGCAGGCACAGATACGCAGTATTTT
NA | TRBJ1-1 | NA | TRBV10-3 | CAISGTANTEAFF | TGTGCCATCAGTGGGACAGCGAACACTGAAGCTTTCTTT
NA | TRBJ2-7 | TRBD1 | TRBV5-1 | CASSLDLGTGGEQYF | TGCGCCAGCAGCTTAGACCTTGGGACAGGGGGCGAGCAGTACTTC
NA | TRBJ2-2 | TRBD1 | TRBV3-1/TRBV3-2 | CASSAKGQMNTGELFF | TGTGCCAGCAGCGCAAAGGGACAGATGAACACCGGGGAGCTGTTTTTT
NA | TRBJ2-7 | TRBD2 | TRBV6-5 | CASRRTSGSHEQYF | TGTGCCAGCAGGCGGACTAGCGGGAGCCACGAGCAGTACTTC
NA | TRBJ1-2 | TRBD1 | TRBV30 | CASTGEHYGYTF | TGTGCCTCGACAGGGGAACACTATGGCTACACCTTC
once | TRBJ2-3 | TRBD2 | TRBV28 | CASSQRLAGGDTQYF | TGTGCCAGCAGCCAGCGGCTAGCGGGAGGAGATACGCAGTATTTT
NA | TRBJ1-2 | NA | TRBV25-1 | CASKKSTGGNGYTF | TGTGCCAGCAAAAAATCGACAGGAGGTAATGGCTACACCTTC
few | TRBJ1-3 | NA | TRBV30 | CAWSADGRGNTIYF | TGTGCCTGGAGTGCGGACGGGAGAGGAAACACCATATATTTT
NA | TRBJ1-5 | NA | TRBV24-1 | CATSDSATGKNQPQHF | TGTGCCACCAGTGATTCAGCCACAGGGAAGAATCAGCCCCAGCATTTT
NA | TRBJ1-6 | TRBD1 | TRBV5-1 | CASSPGTGGNSPLHF | TGCGCCAGCAGCCCAGGGACAGGGGGGAATTCACCCCTCCACTTT
many | TRBJ1-4 | NA | TRBV7-9 | CASSFGGDNEKLFF | TGTGCCAGCAGCTTTGGAGGCGATAATGAAAAACTGTTTTTT
NA | TRBJ2-7 | TRBD2 | TRBV5-1 | CASSLVFGDYTYEQYF | TGCGCCAGCAGCTTGGTGTTCGGGGACTACACCTACGAGCAGTACTTC
NA | TRBJ2-5 | NA | TRBV23-1 | CASSPSIGKGGGTQYF | TGCGCCAGCAGTCCCTCGATTGGGAAAGGGGGGGGAACCCAGTACTTC
NA | TRBJ2-1 | NA | TRBV27 | CASSYGGRGNEQFF | TGTGCCAGCAGTTACGGGGGGCGAGGGAATGAGCAGTTCTTC
NA | TRBJ1-3 | NA | TRBV5-5 | CASSLGTDTIYF | TGTGCCAGCAGCTTGGGGACAGACACCATATATTTT
NA | TRBJ1-1 | TRBD1 | TRBV11-2 | CASSVVRTGEAFF | TGTGCCAGCAGCGTAGTAAGGACAGGAGAAGCTTTCTTT